A selection of T cell receptor beta chains follows, all from one sample in a study of cytomegalovirus exposure and HLA in healthy donors. Profiled with immunoSEQ multiplex PCR; TCRdb holds only in-frame clones, not every one. The sample has 200,000 to 250,000 clones, around 80% seen once. The sample comprised PBMCs. Source of these receptors: a man over 45 in good health and CMV-seronegative. Both conserved end residues are part of each CDR3. Where a row states a size, it is once, few, many or the class of an expanded clone; other rows omit it.

abundance	v_gene	CDR3aa
.	TRBV28	CASSFGPGGKSTGELFF
.	TRBV19	CASSMGLLNTGELFF
.	TRBV27	CASSSGQGGYNEQFF
few	TRBV7-9	CASSPGTSTGETQYF
.	TRBV5-1	CASSSRDRGETQYF
.	TRBV6-1	CASSEMGQGRTRGEKLFF
.	TRBV5-4	CASSTGTSGLNEQFF
.	TRBV29-1	CSVVGGYYGYTF
.	TRBV6-1	CASSGGGLAGALRELFF
.	TRBV28	CASSKLGHEQYF
.	TRBV7-9	CASSPPTGYEQYF
.	TRBV5-6	CASSLVGRGNTEAFF
once	TRBV30	CAWTSPPTEYNTEAFF
once	TRBV28	CASRGQPTDTQYF
.	TRBV19	CASSPLAGAPLQYGYTF
.	TRBV5-4	CASSRGLAGGHSYNEQFF
.	TRBV6-5	CASTPRTGHTEAFF
.	TRBV7-3	CASSQSWTSTDTQYF
once	TRBV5-8	CASSPGTSGDYGYTF
.	TRBV7-8	CASSFRDRKVSQYF
few	TRBV5-3	CASRPTGGANQPQHF
.	TRBV14	CASSQGTSGSREQYF
.	TRBV28	CASSSWDRPYNEQFF
once	TRBV14	CASSLGLKETQYF
.	TRBV28	CASSLRNEQFF
.	TRBV7-8	CASSYMGQGSYEQYF
.	TRBV11-2	CASSSPLGQGRNTIYF
.	TRBV11-1	CASSLNRGTQETQYF
.	TRBV14	CASSLTSGTYEQYF
.	TRBV6-1	CASRVIQGGGETQYF
.	TRBV28	CASSTWTGGINGYTF
once	TRBV28	CASRKAEGSGGYEQYF
.	TRBV29-1	CSASKTASGNTIYF
few	TRBV5-4	CASSPGLAGGPHEQYF
.	TRBV29-1	CSAGTANVLTF
once	TRBV10-2	CASRVGDRGGADTQYF
.	TRBV4-2	CASSQLGDVTGELFF
.	TRBV28	CASSHGQGSYGYTF
.	TRBV19	CASSIVPTALGELFF
.	TRBV2	CASNNRAGYEQYF
.	TRBV27	CASSLRPPTSGRTAYEQYF
once	TRBV27	CASAGSFNEKLFF
.	TRBV18	CASSPGTGGREKLFF
few	TRBV18	CASSSPGQGDCGYTF
.	TRBV7-9	CASSLGSLDTQYF
.	TRBV7-9	CASSKGQGVNQPQHF
once	TRBV6-5	CASSYETSGSDAQFF
once	TRBV30	CAWSVLQGLNQPQHF
.	TRBV6-1	CANRDRGSANTEAFF
.	TRBV7-3	CASSLNTGRENTEAFF
.	TRBV6-6	CASRRGSTNEQFF
.	TRBV15	CATSRSTATSEKLFF